This T cell receptor (beta chain) was sequenced in a study of shared clonotypes between healthy human individuals. The data were produced by immunoSEQ multiplex PCR, yet TCRdb's version contains in-frame clones alone and is incomplete. Of 2,500,000 or so clones detected, approximately 94% appear once; the ten largest clones hold about 0.13%. Germline CDR1 reads SQVTM; CDR2 reads ANQGSEA. The CDR3 runs to 14 residues. V dropped 7 bases and J dropped 4; count of bases not matched to a gene: 8. The sequence came from a man younger than 30 in good health. The chain is built from TRBV29-1 and TRBJ2-7; the match to TRBD1 covers 12 bases. The sample comprised naive CD4+ T cells sorted from blood. As for subset: CD45RA+ positively selected. DNA for the CDR3: TGCAGCGCCGAGGGGACAGGGGGCGGGTACGAGCAGTACTTC. As protein: CSAEGTGGGYEQYF.